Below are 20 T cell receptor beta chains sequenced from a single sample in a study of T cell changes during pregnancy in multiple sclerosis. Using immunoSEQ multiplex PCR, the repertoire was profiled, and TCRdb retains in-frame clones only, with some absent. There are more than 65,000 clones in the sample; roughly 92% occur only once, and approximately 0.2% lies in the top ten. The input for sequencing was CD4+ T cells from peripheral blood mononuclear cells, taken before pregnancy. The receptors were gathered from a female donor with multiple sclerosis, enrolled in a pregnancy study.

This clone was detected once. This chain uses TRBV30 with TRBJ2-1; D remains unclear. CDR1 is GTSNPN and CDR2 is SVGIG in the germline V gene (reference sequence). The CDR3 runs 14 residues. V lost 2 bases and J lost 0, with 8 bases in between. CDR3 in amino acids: CAWSFGSSYNEQFF. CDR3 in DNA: TGTGCCTGGAGTTTTGGTAGCTCCTACAATGAGCAGTTCTTC.

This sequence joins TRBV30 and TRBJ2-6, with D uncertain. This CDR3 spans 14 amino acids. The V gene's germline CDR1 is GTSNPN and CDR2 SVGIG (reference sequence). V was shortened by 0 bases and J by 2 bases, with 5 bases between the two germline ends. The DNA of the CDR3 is TGTGCCTGGAGTGTACGGGCTGGGGCCAACGTCCTGACTTTC. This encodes CAWSVRAGANVLTF.

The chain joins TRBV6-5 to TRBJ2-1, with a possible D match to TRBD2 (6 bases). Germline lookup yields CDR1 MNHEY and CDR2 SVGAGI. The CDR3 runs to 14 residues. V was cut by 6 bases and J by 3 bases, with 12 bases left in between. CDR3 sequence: CASSRDSSYNEQFF. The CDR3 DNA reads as TGTGCCAGCAGCAGGGACTCTAGCTACAATGAGCAGTTCTTC.

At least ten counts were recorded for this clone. CDR3 sequence (DNA): TGTGCCATCAGTGGGCAAGGAGGGAATCAGCCCCAGCATTTT. It encodes CAISGQGGNQPQHF. V is TRBV10-3 and J is TRBJ1-5; D unresolved. CDR1 and CDR2 (germline): ENHRY, SYGVKD. Trimming took off 4 bases at V and 4 bases at J, with 11 bases between the two ends. The CDR3 has 14 residues.

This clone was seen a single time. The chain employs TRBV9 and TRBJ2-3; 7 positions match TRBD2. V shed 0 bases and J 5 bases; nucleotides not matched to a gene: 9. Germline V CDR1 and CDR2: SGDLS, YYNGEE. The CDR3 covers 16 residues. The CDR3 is CASSVVGGRGIDTQYF. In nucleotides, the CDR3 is TGTGCCAGCAGCGTAGTCGGGGGGAGGGGAATAGATACGCAGTATTTT.

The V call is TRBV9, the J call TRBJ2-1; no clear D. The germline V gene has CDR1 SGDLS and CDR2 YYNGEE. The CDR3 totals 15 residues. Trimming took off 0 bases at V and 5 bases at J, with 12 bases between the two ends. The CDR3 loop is CASSVGAGTNNEQFF. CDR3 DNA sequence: TGTGCCAGCAGCGTAGGGGCTGGTACAAACAATGAGCAGTTCTTC.

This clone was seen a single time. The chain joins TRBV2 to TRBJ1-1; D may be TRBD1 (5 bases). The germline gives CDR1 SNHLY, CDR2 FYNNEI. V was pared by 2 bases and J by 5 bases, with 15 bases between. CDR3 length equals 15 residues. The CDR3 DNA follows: TGTGCCAGCAGTGAACAGGCGGGGGTTGGTACTGAAGCTTTCTTT. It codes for CASSEQAGVGTEAFF.

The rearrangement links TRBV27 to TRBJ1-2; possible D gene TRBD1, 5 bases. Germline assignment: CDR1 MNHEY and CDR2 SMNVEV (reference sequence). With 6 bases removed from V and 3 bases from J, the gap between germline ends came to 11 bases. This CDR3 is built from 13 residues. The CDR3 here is CASRQDRDYGYTF. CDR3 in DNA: TGTGCCAGCAGACAAGACAGAGACTATGGCTACACCTTC.

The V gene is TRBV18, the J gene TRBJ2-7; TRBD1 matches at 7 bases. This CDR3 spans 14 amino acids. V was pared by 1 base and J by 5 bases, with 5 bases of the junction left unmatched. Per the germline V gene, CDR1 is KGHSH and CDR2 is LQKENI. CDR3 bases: TGTGCCAGCTCACCACTACAGGGACAGAACGAGCAGTACTTC. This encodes CASSPLQGQNEQYF.

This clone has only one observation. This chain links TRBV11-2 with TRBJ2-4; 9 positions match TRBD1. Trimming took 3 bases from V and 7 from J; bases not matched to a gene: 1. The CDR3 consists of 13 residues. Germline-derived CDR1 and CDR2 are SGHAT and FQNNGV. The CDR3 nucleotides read TGTGCCAGCAGCTTGGACAGGGGTAACATTCAGTACTTC. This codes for CASSLDRGNIQYF.

CDR3 nucleotide sequence: TGTGCCAGCAGCAAAGTCCCCCAGGGGGTGTATTCCTCCTACAATGAGCAGTTCTTC. It specifies CASSKVPQGVYSSYNEQFF. The rearrangement uses TRBV21-1 and TRBJ2-1; the table's D call, TRBD1, was not checked against the DNA. TRBV21-1 is shown as a pseudogene. The CDR3 is 19 amino acids.

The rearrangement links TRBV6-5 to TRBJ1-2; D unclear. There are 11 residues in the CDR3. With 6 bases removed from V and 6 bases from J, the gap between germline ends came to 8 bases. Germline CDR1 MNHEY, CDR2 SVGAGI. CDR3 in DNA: TGTGCCAGCAGAGACTATAATGGCTACACCTTC. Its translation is CASRDYNGYTF.

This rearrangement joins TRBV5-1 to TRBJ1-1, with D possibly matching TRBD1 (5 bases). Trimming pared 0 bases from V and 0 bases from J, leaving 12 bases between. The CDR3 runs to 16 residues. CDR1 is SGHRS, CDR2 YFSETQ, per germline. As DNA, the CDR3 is TGCGCCAGCAGCTTGGGGGGGGGTAGAGTGAACACTGAAGCTTTCTTT. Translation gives CASSLGGGRVNTEAFF.

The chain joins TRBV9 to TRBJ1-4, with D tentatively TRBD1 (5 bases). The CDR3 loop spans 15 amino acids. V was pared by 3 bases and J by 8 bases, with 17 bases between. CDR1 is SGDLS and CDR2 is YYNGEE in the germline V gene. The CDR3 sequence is CASSADREGSEKLFF. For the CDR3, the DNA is TGTGCCAGCAGCGCCGACAGAGAAGGCTCCGAAAAACTGTTTTTT.

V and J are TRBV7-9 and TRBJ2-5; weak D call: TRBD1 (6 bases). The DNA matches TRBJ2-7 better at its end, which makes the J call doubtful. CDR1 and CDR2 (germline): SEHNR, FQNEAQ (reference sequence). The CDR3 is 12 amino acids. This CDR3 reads CASSLRGYEQYF. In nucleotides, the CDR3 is TGTGCCAGCAGCCTCAGGGGCTACGAGCAGTACTTC.

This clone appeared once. Here the CDR3 DNA reads TGCGCCAGCAGTCGATTGGGACAGGGGCGACCCGAGCAGTACTTC. This gives the protein CASSRLGQGRPEQYF. The chain has TRBV5-1 and TRBJ2-7, with 10 nucleotides matching TRBD1. Unmatched junction bases numbered 11, after V lost 5 bases and J lost 6 bases. CDR1 and CDR2 (germline): SGHRS, YFSETQ. The CDR3 totals 15 residues.

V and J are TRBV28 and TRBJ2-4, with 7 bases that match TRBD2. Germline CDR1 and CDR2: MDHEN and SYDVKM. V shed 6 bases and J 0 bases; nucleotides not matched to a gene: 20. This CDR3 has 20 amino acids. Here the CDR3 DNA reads TGTGCCAGCAGCTATCCGAGACCGGCTAGCGGAGATGTAGCCAAAAACATTCAGTACTTC. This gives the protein CASSYPRPASGDVAKNIQYF.

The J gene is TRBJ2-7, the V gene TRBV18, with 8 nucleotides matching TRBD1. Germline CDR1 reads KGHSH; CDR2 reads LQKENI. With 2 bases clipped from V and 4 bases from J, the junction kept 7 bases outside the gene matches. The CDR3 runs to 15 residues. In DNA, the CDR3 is TGTGCCAGCTCACCAATCCCAGGGGGCAGGTACGAGCAGTACTTC. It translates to CASSPIPGGRYEQYF. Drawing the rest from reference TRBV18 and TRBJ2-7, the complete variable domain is NAGVMQNPRHLVRRRGQEARLRCSPMKGHSHVYWYRQLPEEGLKFMVYLQKENIIDESGMPKERFSAEFPKEGPSILRIQQVVRGDSAAYFCASSPIPGGRYEQYFGPGTRLTVT.

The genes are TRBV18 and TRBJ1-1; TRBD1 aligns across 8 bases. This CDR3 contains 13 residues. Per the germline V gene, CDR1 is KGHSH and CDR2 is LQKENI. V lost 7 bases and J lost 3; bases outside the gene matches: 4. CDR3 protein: CASFKQGDTEAFF. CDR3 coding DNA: TGTGCCAGCTTCAAACAGGGGGACACTGAAGCTTTCTTT. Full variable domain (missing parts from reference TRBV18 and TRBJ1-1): NAGVMQNPRHLVRRRGQEARLRCSPMKGHSHVYWYRQLPEEGLKFMVYLQKENIIDESGMPKERFSAEFPKEGPSILRIQQVVRGDSAAYFCASFKQGDTEAFFGQGTRLTVV.

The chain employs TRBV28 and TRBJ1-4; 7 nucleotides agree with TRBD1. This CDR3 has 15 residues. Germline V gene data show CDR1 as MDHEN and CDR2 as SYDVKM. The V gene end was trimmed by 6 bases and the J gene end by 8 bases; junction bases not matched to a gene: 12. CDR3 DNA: TGTGCCAGCAGCTTGTCTTCAGGGGGTGGGGAAAAACTGTTTTTT. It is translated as CASSLSSGGGEKLFF.